A selection of T cell receptor beta chains follows, all from one sample in a study of T-cell memory formation after mild COVID-19. TCRdb reprocessed the 5' RACE reads with MiXCR, giving one entry per CDR3 protein. The sample yields about 280,000 distinct CDR3 sequences, under 8.5% seen once. Sample: PBMCs or a T cell subset sorted from them (not recorded which). The receptors were sampled from a man between 18 and 35 years old who had mild COVID-19 (a few samples of this study predate the infection). Cell type and time point are not known. CDR3s include the opening cysteine and the closing phenylalanine or tryptophan. The order of the fields is D gene, V gene, J gene, clone size, CDR3 DNA, CDR3 protein. The D gene is left open where the match is weak. Not every row has a clone size; where given, it reads once, few, many or a size class.

D gene: NA
V gene: TRBV7-2
J gene: TRBJ2-3
clone size: NA
CDR3 DNA: TGTGCCAGCAGCTTAGCGTCCCTAGCGACAGATACGCAGTATTTT
CDR3 protein: CASSLASLATDTQYF

D gene: NA
V gene: TRBV5-4
J gene: TRBJ1-6
clone size: few
CDR3 DNA: TGTGCCAGCAGCTTGGTGGGTGGGGGGTATTCACCCCTCCACTTT
CDR3 protein: CASSLVGGGYSPLHF

D gene: NA
V gene: TRBV6-2/TRBV6-3
J gene: TRBJ1-2
clone size: few
CDR3 DNA: TGTGCCAGCAGTTATCACCAGGAAGGCTATGGCTACACCTTC
CDR3 protein: CASSYHQEGYGYTF

D gene: NA
V gene: TRBV20-1
J gene: TRBJ1-1
clone size: NA
CDR3 DNA: TGCAGTGCTAGAGATCGGGTTGGTACCACTGAAGCTTTCTTT
CDR3 protein: CSARDRVGTTEAFF

D gene: TRBD1
V gene: TRBV20-1
J gene: TRBJ1-5
clone size: few
CDR3 DNA: TGCAGTGCTAGGGACAGGGAAGGGCAGCCCCAGCATTTT
CDR3 protein: CSARDREGQPQHF

D gene: TRBD2
V gene: TRBV5-5
J gene: TRBJ2-5
clone size: few
CDR3 DNA: TGTGCCAGCAGCTTCCGGCTAGCGGAACCACTTCAAGAGACCCAGTACTTC
CDR3 protein: CASSFRLAEPLQETQYF

D gene: NA
V gene: TRBV7-3
J gene: TRBJ2-1
clone size: many
CDR3 DNA: TGTGCCAGCAGCCTGTCCCCATTGGGCTTCTCGGGGAATGAGCAGTTCTTC
CDR3 protein: CASSLSPLGFSGNEQFF

D gene: NA
V gene: TRBV5-6
J gene: TRBJ2-2
clone size: many
CDR3 DNA: TGTGCCAGCAGCACAGACAGGTACACCGGGGAGCTGTTTTTT
CDR3 protein: CASSTDRYTGELFF

D gene: NA
V gene: TRBV10-1
J gene: TRBJ2-3
clone size: few
CDR3 DNA: TGCGCCAGCAGTGACCGGGACCCGCGCACAGATACGCAGTATTTT
CDR3 protein: CASSDRDPRTDTQYF

D gene: NA
V gene: TRBV7-9
J gene: TRBJ1-1
clone size: NA
CDR3 DNA: TGTGCCAGCAGCTTCTCCTTTAACACTGAAGCTTTCTTT
CDR3 protein: CASSFSFNTEAFF

D gene: NA
V gene: TRBV2
J gene: TRBJ2-1
clone size: few
CDR3 DNA: TGTGCCAGCAGTGAAGCGCCGGGGAACAATGAGCAGTTCTTC
CDR3 protein: CASSEAPGNNEQFF

D gene: TRBD1
V gene: TRBV27
J gene: TRBJ1-6
clone size: many
CDR3 DNA: TGTGCCAGCAGTGGGAGACAGGGCCCCAAGTCACCCCTCCACTTT
CDR3 protein: CASSGRQGPKSPLHF

D gene: NA
V gene: TRBV29-1
J gene: TRBJ2-7
clone size: NA
CDR3 DNA: TGCAGCGTTGCAATGATAGGGAGCTCCTACGAGCAGTACTTC
CDR3 protein: CSVAMIGSSYEQYF

D gene: NA
V gene: TRBV5-1
J gene: TRBJ1-3
clone size: many
CDR3 DNA: TGTGCCAGCAGTTTAGTCAGTTCTGGAAACACCATATATTTT
CDR3 protein: CASSLVSSGNTIYF

D gene: NA
V gene: TRBV7-6
J gene: TRBJ2-4
clone size: few
CDR3 DNA: TGTGCCAGCAGCTTAGAGCCAGGGGGGACCAAAAACATTCAGTACTTC
CDR3 protein: CASSLEPGGTKNIQYF

D gene: NA
V gene: TRBV10-1
J gene: TRBJ1-1
clone size: few
CDR3 DNA: TGCGCCAGCAGTGAACGTCCGGACACTGAAGCTTTCTTT
CDR3 protein: CASSERPDTEAFF

D gene: NA
V gene: TRBV20-1
J gene: TRBJ1-5
clone size: NA
CDR3 DNA: TGCAGTGCTAGTACGGCAGGCAATCAGCCCCAGCATTTT
CDR3 protein: CSASTAGNQPQHF

D gene: NA
V gene: TRBV9
J gene: TRBJ1-6
clone size: NA
CDR3 DNA: TGTGCCAGCAGCGTCGTGGCCACCAATTCACCCCTCCACTTT
CDR3 protein: CASSVVATNSPLHF

D gene: NA
V gene: TRBV7-9
J gene: TRBJ1-6
clone size: few
CDR3 DNA: TGTGCCAGCAGCCCCTGGAGTTCCGATTCACCCCTCCACTTT
CDR3 protein: CASSPWSSDSPLHF

D gene: TRBD2
V gene: TRBV12-3/TRBV12-4
J gene: TRBJ2-1
clone size: NA
CDR3 DNA: TGTGCCAGCAGTTTGGAGGGACTAGCGGGGGGAAGGGGCAATGAGCAGTTCTTC
CDR3 protein: CASSLEGLAGGRGNEQFF

D gene: TRBD1
V gene: TRBV6-1
J gene: TRBJ2-7
clone size: few
CDR3 DNA: TGTGCCAGCTTGACGACAGGGGCTACCTACGAGCAGTACTTC
CDR3 protein: CASLTTGATYEQYF

D gene: TRBD2
V gene: TRBV12-3/TRBV12-4
J gene: TRBJ2-1
clone size: many
CDR3 DNA: TGTGCCAGCAGTCCGCTGAGCGGGGGGTCCTACAATGAGCAGTTCTTC
CDR3 protein: CASSPLSGGSYNEQFF

D gene: TRBD1
V gene: TRBV5-1
J gene: TRBJ1-6
clone size: many
CDR3 DNA: TGCGCCAGCAGCTTGGAAGGGACAGATTCACCCCTCCACTTT
CDR3 protein: CASSLEGTDSPLHF

D gene: NA
V gene: TRBV6-2/TRBV6-3
J gene: TRBJ1-2
clone size: few
CDR3 DNA: TGTGCCAGCAGTCGGTGGAGCGCTAACTATGGCTACACCTTC
CDR3 protein: CASSRWSANYGYTF

D gene: NA
V gene: TRBV6-2/TRBV6-3
J gene: TRBJ2-3
clone size: few
CDR3 DNA: TGTGCCAGCAGTTACCAGGGGAACACAGATACGCAGTATTTT
CDR3 protein: CASSYQGNTDTQYF

D gene: TRBD2
V gene: TRBV7-3
J gene: TRBJ2-3
clone size: NA
CDR3 DNA: TGTGCCAGCAGCCGCGGGACTAGCGGAGCTAGCACAGATACGCAGTATTTT
CDR3 protein: CASSRGTSGASTDTQYF

D gene: TRBD1
V gene: TRBV5-1
J gene: TRBJ2-3
clone size: few
CDR3 DNA: TGCGCCAGCAGCCCGGCCGGGACAGGGAGTACGGATACGCAGTATTTT
CDR3 protein: CASSPAGTGSTDTQYF

D gene: NA
V gene: TRBV7-6
J gene: TRBJ2-3
clone size: few
CDR3 DNA: TGTGCCAGCAGCTTCGGACTGTTTCCTAGCACAGATACGCAGTATTTT
CDR3 protein: CASSFGLFPSTDTQYF

D gene: TRBD1
V gene: TRBV10-3
J gene: TRBJ2-4
clone size: few
CDR3 DNA: TGTGCCATCAGTGAGGGACAGGCAACTCAGTACTTC
CDR3 protein: CAISEGQATQYF

D gene: NA
V gene: TRBV5-1
J gene: TRBJ1-4
clone size: many
CDR3 DNA: TGCGCCAGCAGCTTGGAATCTACGCGTGAAAAACTGTTTTTT
CDR3 protein: CASSLESTREKLFF

D gene: TRBD1
V gene: TRBV24-1
J gene: TRBJ2-2
clone size: NA
CDR3 DNA: TGTGCCACCAGTGATCCCGACAGGGCGGCGAACACCGGGGAGCTGTTTTTT
CDR3 protein: CATSDPDRAANTGELFF

D gene: TRBD1
V gene: TRBV12-3/TRBV12-4
J gene: TRBJ1-1
clone size: many
CDR3 DNA: TGTGCCAGCACCCTTTGGGGACAGTTTGAAGCTTTCTTT
CDR3 protein: CASTLWGQFEAFF

D gene: NA
V gene: TRBV15
J gene: TRBJ2-7
clone size: NA
CDR3 DNA: TGTGCCACCAGCAGAGCTCGGGGGCCCGACGAGCAGTACTTC
CDR3 protein: CATSRARGPDEQYF

D gene: NA
V gene: TRBV20-1
J gene: TRBJ1-4
clone size: few
CDR3 DNA: TGCAGTGCTAGAGAAGGGCTGAATGAAAAACTGTTTTTT
CDR3 protein: CSAREGLNEKLFF

D gene: NA
V gene: TRBV4-2
J gene: TRBJ1-2
clone size: few
CDR3 DNA: TGTGCCAGCAGCCGCGGGAGGAGGGGGGCGCCCTATGGCTACACCTTC
CDR3 protein: CASSRGRRGAPYGYTF

D gene: TRBD2
V gene: TRBV10-3
J gene: TRBJ2-3
clone size: NA
CDR3 DNA: TGTGCCATCAGTGAGTCTGGGACTAGACCAGATACGCAGTATTTT
CDR3 protein: CAISESGTRPDTQYF

D gene: TRBD2
V gene: TRBV24-1
J gene: TRBJ2-3
clone size: few
CDR3 DNA: TGTGCCACCAGAGCTCCGGGACTAGCTAGGCATCCAGATACGCAGTATTTT
CDR3 protein: CATRAPGLARHPDTQYF

D gene: NA
V gene: TRBV5-1
J gene: TRBJ1-1
clone size: many
CDR3 DNA: TGCGCCAGCAGCTCGTTGGGGGTCGAGGGCACTGAAGCTTTCTTT
CDR3 protein: CASSSLGVEGTEAFF

D gene: TRBD1
V gene: TRBV5-1
J gene: TRBJ2-5
clone size: few
CDR3 DNA: TGCGCCAGCAGCTTTCAGGGGGCCGAAGAGACCCAGTACTTC
CDR3 protein: CASSFQGAEETQYF

D gene: TRBD2
V gene: TRBV5-1
J gene: TRBJ2-3
clone size: NA
CDR3 DNA: TGCGCCAGCAAAAGACTAGCGGGCGTTACTAGCACAGATACGCAGTATTTT
CDR3 protein: CASKRLAGVTSTDTQYF

D gene: NA
V gene: TRBV5-1
J gene: TRBJ2-5
clone size: many
CDR3 DNA: TGCGCCAGCAGCTTGGGGTCGAACGGAAACCAAGAGACCCAGTACTTC
CDR3 protein: CASSLGSNGNQETQYF

D gene: TRBD1
V gene: TRBV4-1
J gene: TRBJ1-5
clone size: few
CDR3 DNA: TGCGCCAGCAGCCAAAAGGGGGCGAGCGATAGCAATCAGCCCCAGCATTTT
CDR3 protein: CASSQKGASDSNQPQHF

D gene: NA
V gene: TRBV7-2
J gene: TRBJ1-3
clone size: few
CDR3 DNA: TGTGCCAGCAGCTTAGTGGGGGGAACTGGAAACACCATATATTTT
CDR3 protein: CASSLVGGTGNTIYF

D gene: TRBD2
V gene: TRBV27
J gene: TRBJ2-3
clone size: many
CDR3 DNA: TGTGCCAGCAGTCCCGTCGGGGGGGGCGGGCCCACAGATACGCAGTATTTT
CDR3 protein: CASSPVGGGGPTDTQYF

D gene: NA
V gene: TRBV4-2
J gene: TRBJ2-4
clone size: NA
CDR3 DNA: TGTGCCAGCAGCCAAGATCCAGGGTATATCAAAAACATTCAGTACTTC
CDR3 protein: CASSQDPGYIKNIQYF

D gene: NA
V gene: TRBV7-2
J gene: TRBJ1-1
clone size: many
CDR3 DNA: TGTGCCAGCAGCCTACCGGGTTTGAACACTGAAGCTTTCTTT
CDR3 protein: CASSLPGLNTEAFF

D gene: TRBD1
V gene: TRBV6-6
J gene: TRBJ2-3
clone size: NA
CDR3 DNA: TGTGCCAGCAGAACAGGGGGCGCGGATACGCAGTATTTT
CDR3 protein: CASRTGGADTQYF

D gene: TRBD1
V gene: TRBV7-2
J gene: TRBJ1-2
clone size: NA
CDR3 DNA: TGTGCCAGCACCTTGACAGGGAACTATGGCTACACCTTC
CDR3 protein: CASTLTGNYGYTF

D gene: NA
V gene: TRBV7-2
J gene: TRBJ2-2
clone size: few
CDR3 DNA: TGTGCCAGCAGTATCGGCTACCCGAGGGCCGGGGAGCTGTTTTTT
CDR3 protein: CASSIGYPRAGELFF

D gene: TRBD2
V gene: TRBV5-1
J gene: TRBJ2-3
clone size: many
CDR3 DNA: TGCGCCAGCAGCTCCCTAAGCGGGGGAGGCACAGATACGCAGTATTTT
CDR3 protein: CASSSLSGGGTDTQYF

D gene: NA
V gene: TRBV7-2
J gene: TRBJ1-1
clone size: few
CDR3 DNA: TGTGCCAGCAGCTTAATGGTCAACACTGAAGCTTTCTTT
CDR3 protein: CASSLMVNTEAFF

D gene: NA
V gene: TRBV4-3
J gene: TRBJ1-4
clone size: few
CDR3 DNA: TGCGCCAGCAGCCAAGATCACCTCAAACAGGGTTTGCATGAAAAACTGTTTTTT
CDR3 protein: CASSQDHLKQGLHEKLFF

D gene: TRBD1
V gene: TRBV27
J gene: TRBJ1-4
clone size: NA
CDR3 DNA: TGTGCCAGCAGTTTATCGGAGGGGGCGAAACTGTTTTTT
CDR3 protein: CASSLSEGAKLFF

D gene: NA
V gene: TRBV9
J gene: TRBJ2-7
clone size: NA
CDR3 DNA: TGTGCCAGCAGCGTCGACGGTTTCTCCTACGAGCAGTACTTC
CDR3 protein: CASSVDGFSYEQYF

D gene: NA
V gene: TRBV6-1
J gene: TRBJ1-2
clone size: few
CDR3 DNA: TGTGCCAGCAGTGAAGCCGGGGCTGACTATGGCTACACCTTC
CDR3 protein: CASSEAGADYGYTF